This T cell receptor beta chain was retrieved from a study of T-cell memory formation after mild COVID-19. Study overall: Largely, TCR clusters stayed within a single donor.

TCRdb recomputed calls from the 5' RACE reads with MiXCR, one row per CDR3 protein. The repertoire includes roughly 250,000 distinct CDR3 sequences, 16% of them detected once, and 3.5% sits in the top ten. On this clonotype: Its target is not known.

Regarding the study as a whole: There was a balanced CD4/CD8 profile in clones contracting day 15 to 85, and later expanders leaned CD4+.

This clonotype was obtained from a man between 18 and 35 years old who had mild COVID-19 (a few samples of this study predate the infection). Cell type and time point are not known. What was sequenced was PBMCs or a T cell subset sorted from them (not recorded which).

This CDR3 is CASSPGGGWTDTQYF. The CDR3 bases are TGTGCCAGCAGCCCAGGGGGCGGATGGACAGATACGCAGTATTTT. The genes are TRBV7-9 and TRBJ2-3, with 8 bases lining up with TRBD1. The germline CDR1 and CDR2 sequences are SEHNR and FQNEAQ (reference sequence). The CDR3 contains 15 residues. Germline trimming cut 5 bases from V and 3 bases from J; bases unmatched to any gene: 7. The full variable domain, completed using reference TRBV7-9 and TRBJ2-3, is DTGVSQNPRHKITKRGQNVTFRCDPISEHNRLYWYRQTLGQGPEFLTYFQNEAQLEKSRLLSDRFSAERPKGSFSTLEIQRTEQGDSAMYLCASSPGGGWTDTQYFGPGTRLTVL.